This T cell receptor (beta chain) emerged from a study of blood T cells in healthy people across ages. Points from the study as a whole: Per million T cells, TCR beta diversity dropped roughly linearly as age increased. The long-lived group displayed more naive CD4+ cells, plus higher diversity, than the aged donors did. Donor CMV status, an unknown factor, possibly confounded changes in expanded clonotypes.

Trimming shortened V by 4 bases and J by 6 bases, and 9 bases separated the two germline ends. Per germline, CDR1 SGHAT and CDR2 FQNNGV. There are 13 residues in the CDR3. Through a sample-barcoded 5' primer and a J-beta primer mix, a second PCR was run for about 6 to 11 cycles. MiXCR, applied by TCRdb to the 5' RACE reads, yields one record per CDR3 protein. The data hold about 590,000 distinct CDR3 sequences, with about 30% observed a single time. This clonotype was detected once. Its antigen is undetermined. The chain links TRBV11-2 to TRBJ2-2; maybe TRBD1 (5 bases). Source material: blood. The sequence derives from a woman over 75 in good health. CDR3 sequence: CASSWTFAGELFF. The CDR3 DNA is TGTGCCAGCAGCTGGACATTTGCCGGGGAGCTGTTTTTT.